This is a list of T cell receptor beta chains from one sample in a study of shared clonotypes between healthy human individuals. Repertoires were generated with immunoSEQ multiplex PCR, while TCRdb's copy carries only in-frame clones and drops some. This table holds some 2,400,000 clones, around 95% found once. What was sequenced was naive CD4+ T cells sorted from blood. Receptors were obtained from a young man in good health. Both conserved end residues are part of each CDR3. D genes are given only for firm matches. Clone size is given for some rows only: seen once, a few or many times, or a class if the clone is expanded.

TRBJ1-1,NA,NA,TRBV30,CAWSPIEAFF,TGTGCCTGGAGTCCCATTGAAGCTTTCTTT
TRBJ2-7,NA,NA,TRBV18,CASSPREGGEQYF,TGTGCCAGCTCCCCAAGGGAGGGGGGCGAGCAGTACTTC
TRBJ2-3,TRBD2,NA,TRBV30,CAWGLTSGSDTQYF,TGTGCCTGGGGGTTGACTAGCGGGTCAGATACGCAGTATTTT
TRBJ1-3,NA,NA,TRBV7-9,CASSLGGSGNTIYF,TGTGCCAGCAGCTTAGGGGGGTCTGGAAACACCATATATTTT
TRBJ2-5,NA,NA,TRBV7-2,CASSLGIFETQYF,TGTGCCAGCAGCTTGGGGATTTTTGAGACCCAGTACTTC
TRBJ2-6,NA,NA,TRBV5-8,CASRYRSSGANVLTF,TGTGCCAGCAGGTACAGGAGCTCTGGGGCCAACGTCCTGACTTTC
TRBJ1-2,NA,NA,TRBV5-4,CASSSTGIYRNYGYTF,TGTGCCAGCAGCTCGACAGGAATCTACCGGAACTATGGCTACACCTTC
TRBJ1-2,NA,NA,TRBV21-1,CASSPQGVDKRYNYGYTF,TGTGCCAGCAGCCCTCAGGGGGTAGACAAACGATATAACTATGGCTACACCTTC
TRBJ2-7,NA,NA,TRBV6-5,CASSSGTTSYEQYF,TGTGCCAGCAGTTCCGGGACAACATCCTACGAGCAGTACTTC
TRBJ1-4,NA,NA,TRBV14,CASSKNRYAGENEKLFF,TGTGCCAGCAGCAAGAATCGATATGCAGGGGAGAATGAAAAACTGTTTTTT
TRBJ2-7,NA,NA,TRBV10-3,CAISPYDGDEQYF,TGTGCCATCAGTCCATATGACGGCGACGAGCAGTACTTC
TRBJ2-3,TRBD2,once,TRBV2,CASSDGGLAGTDTQYF,TGTGCCAGCAGTGATGGTGGACTAGCGGGCACAGATACGCAGTATTTT
TRBJ1-2,TRBD1,NA,TRBV19,CASSIDRDYGYTF,TGTGCCAGTAGTATCGACAGGGACTATGGCTACACCTTC
TRBJ2-1,TRBD2,once,TRBV6-5,CASSYSTSGSYEQFF,TGTGCCAGCAGTTACTCCACTAGCGGGAGTTATGAGCAGTTCTTC
TRBJ2-2,TRBD2,NA,TRBV11-2,CASSLEAGVSAGELFF,TGTGCCAGCAGCTTAGAAGCGGGGGTTAGCGCCGGGGAGCTGTTTTTT
TRBJ2-2,TRBD1,NA,TRBV10-3,CAITDRENTGELFF,TGTGCCATCACAGACAGGGAGAACACCGGGGAGCTGTTTTTT
TRBJ1-5,NA,NA,TRBV10-3,CATSGLNQPQHF,TGTGCCACCTCGGGGTTAAATCAGCCCCAGCATTTT
TRBJ1-2,NA,once,TRBV4-3,CASSQTGYGYTF,TGCGCCAGCAGCCAAACCGGATATGGCTACACCTTC
TRBJ1-1,NA,NA,TRBV30,CASQHLMNTEAFF,TGTGCCTCACAGCATCTCATGAACACTGAAGCTTTCTTT
TRBJ2-7,NA,NA,TRBV18,CASSPPGTPYEQYF,TGTGCCAGCTCACCACCAGGGACCCCCTACGAGCAGTACTTC
TRBJ1-1,TRBD1,NA,TRBV7-9,CASSQGQMNTEAFF,TGTGCCAGCAGCCAGGGACAGATGAACACTGAAGCTTTCTTT
TRBJ1-2,TRBD1,NA,TRBV18,CASSPLPRVPGQTSNYGYTF,TGTGCCAGCTCACCCCTCCCTAGAGTGCCGGGACAGACTTCAAACTATGGCTACACCTTC